The entry below gives a single T cell receptor beta chain sequence along with its context. Deletions cut 7 bases from V and 0 bases from J, with 15 bases between. This CDR3 spans 16 amino acids. CDR1 and CDR2 (germline): ENHRY, SYGVKD. The data originate from a study of cytomegalovirus exposure and HLA in healthy donors. Primers included in the PCR were 60 Vbeta and 13 Jbeta primers. TCRdb's table, derived via immunoSEQ multiplex PCR, lists solely in-frame clones and lacks some. The data hold 95,000 to 150,000 clones, with about 74% observed a single time. This clonotype was obtained from a middle-aged woman in good health and CMV-seropositive. The V call is TRBV10-3, the J call TRBJ1-4, with D possibly TRBD1 on 6 matching bases. The sample consisted of PBMCs. This chain's CDR3 is CAIKAGEGATNEKLFF. The DNA for the CDR3 is TGTGCCATCAAGGCAGGGGAGGGGGCAACTAATGAAAAACTGTTTTTT.